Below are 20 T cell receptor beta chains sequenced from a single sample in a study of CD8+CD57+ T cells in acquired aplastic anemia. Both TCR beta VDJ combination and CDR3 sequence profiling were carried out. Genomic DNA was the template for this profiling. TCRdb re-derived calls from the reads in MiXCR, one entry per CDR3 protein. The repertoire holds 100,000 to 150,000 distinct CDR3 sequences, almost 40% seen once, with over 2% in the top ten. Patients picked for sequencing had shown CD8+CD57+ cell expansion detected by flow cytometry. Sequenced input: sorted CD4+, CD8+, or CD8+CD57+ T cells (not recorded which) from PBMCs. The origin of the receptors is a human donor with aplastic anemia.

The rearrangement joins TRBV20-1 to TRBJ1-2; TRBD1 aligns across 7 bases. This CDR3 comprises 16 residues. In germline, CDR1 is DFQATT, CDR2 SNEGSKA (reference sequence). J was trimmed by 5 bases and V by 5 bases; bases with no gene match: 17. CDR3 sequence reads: CSASRTGPETPYGYTF. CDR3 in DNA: TGCAGTGCTTCCCGGACAGGTCCCGAAACTCCTTATGGCTACACCTTC.

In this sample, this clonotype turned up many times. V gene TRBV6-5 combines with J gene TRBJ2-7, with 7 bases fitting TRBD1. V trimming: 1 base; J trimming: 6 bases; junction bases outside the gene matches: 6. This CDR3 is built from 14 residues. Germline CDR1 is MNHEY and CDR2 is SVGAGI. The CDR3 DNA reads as TGTGCCAGCAGTTACTACAGGGGCCAGGGCGAGCAGTACTTC. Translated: CASSYYRGQGEQYF.

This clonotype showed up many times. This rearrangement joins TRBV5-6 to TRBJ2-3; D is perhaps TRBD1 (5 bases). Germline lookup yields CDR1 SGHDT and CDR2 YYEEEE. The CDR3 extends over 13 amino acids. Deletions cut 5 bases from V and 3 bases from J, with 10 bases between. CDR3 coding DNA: TGTGCCAGCAGGATTGACAGTACAGATACGCAGTATTTT. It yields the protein CASRIDSTDTQYF. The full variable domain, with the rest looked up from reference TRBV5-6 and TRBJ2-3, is DAGVTQSPTHLIKTRGQQVTLRCSPKSGHDTVSWYQQALGQGPQFIFQYYEEEERQRGNFPDRFSGHQFPNYSSELNVNALLLGDSALYLCASRIDSTDTQYFGPGTRLTVL.

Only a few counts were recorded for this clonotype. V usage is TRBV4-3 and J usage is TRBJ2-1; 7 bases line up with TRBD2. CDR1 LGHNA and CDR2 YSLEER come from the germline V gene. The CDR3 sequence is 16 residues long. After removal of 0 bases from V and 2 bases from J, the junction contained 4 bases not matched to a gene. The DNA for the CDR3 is TGCGCCAGCAGCCAAGATCGGCGGGGGACCTACAATGAGCAGTTCTTC. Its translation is CASSQDRRGTYNEQFF.

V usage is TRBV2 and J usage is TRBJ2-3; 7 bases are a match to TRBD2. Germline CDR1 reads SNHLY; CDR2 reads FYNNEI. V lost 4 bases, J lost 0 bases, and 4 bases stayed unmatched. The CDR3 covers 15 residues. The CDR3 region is CASSGLAASTDTQYF. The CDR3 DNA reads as TGTGCCAGCAGTGGGCTAGCGGCGAGCACAGATACGCAGTATTTT.

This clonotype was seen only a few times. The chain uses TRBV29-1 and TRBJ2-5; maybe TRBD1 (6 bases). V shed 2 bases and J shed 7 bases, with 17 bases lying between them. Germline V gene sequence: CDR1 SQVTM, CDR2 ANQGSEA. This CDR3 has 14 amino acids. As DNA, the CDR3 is TGCAGCGTTGAACAGGACAGTAATACGTGGACCCAGTACTTC. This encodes CSVEQDSNTWTQYF.

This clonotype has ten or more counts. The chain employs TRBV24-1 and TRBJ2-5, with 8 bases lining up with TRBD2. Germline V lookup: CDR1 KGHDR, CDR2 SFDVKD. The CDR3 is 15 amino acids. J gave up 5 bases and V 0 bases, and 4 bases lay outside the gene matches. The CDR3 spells CATSDLLSGVETQYF. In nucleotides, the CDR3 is TGTGCCACCAGTGATTTGCTTAGCGGGGTTGAGACCCAGTACTTC.

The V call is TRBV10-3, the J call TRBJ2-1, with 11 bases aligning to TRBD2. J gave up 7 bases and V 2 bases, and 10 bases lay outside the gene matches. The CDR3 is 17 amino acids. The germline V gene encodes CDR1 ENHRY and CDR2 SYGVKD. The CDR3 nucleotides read TGTGCCATCAGTGAGACTACCTTAGCGGGGGGGTCAAATGAGCAGTTCTTC. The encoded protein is CAISETTLAGGSNEQFF.

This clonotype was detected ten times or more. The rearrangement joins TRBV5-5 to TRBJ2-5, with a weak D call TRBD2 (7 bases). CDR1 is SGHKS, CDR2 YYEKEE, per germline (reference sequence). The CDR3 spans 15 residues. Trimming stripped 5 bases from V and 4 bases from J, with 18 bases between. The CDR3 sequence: CASSSGPGEGETQYF. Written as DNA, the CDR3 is TGTGCCAGCAGTTCTGGGCCAGGGGAGGGAGAGACCCAGTACTTC.

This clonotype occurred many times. The CDR3 loop is CASSPGRGREQYF. CDR3 DNA sequence: TGCGCCAGCAGCCCAGGGAGGGGGCGTGAGCAGTACTTC. This sequence joins TRBV4-3 and TRBJ2-7; possibly TRBD1 or TRBD2 for D (7 bases each). This CDR3 is 13 amino acids long. Trimming removed 4 bases from V and 7 bases from J, with 14 bases in between. CDR1 is LGHNA, CDR2 YSLEER, per germline.

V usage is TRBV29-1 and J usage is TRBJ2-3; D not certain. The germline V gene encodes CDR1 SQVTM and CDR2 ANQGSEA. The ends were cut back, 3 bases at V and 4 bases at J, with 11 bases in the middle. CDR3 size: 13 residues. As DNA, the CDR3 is TGCAGCGTTGAGTACTCGGCGGCAGATACGCAGTATTTT. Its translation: CSVEYSAADTQYF.

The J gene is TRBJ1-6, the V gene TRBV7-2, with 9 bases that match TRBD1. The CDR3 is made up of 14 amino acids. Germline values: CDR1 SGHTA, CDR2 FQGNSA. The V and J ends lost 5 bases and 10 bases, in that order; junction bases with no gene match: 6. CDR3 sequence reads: CASSQPTGGSPLHF. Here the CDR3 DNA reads TGTGCCAGCAGCCAGCCCACAGGGGGCTCACCCCTCCACTTT.

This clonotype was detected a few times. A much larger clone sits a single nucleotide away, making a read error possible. Here the CDR3 reads CASSTRDNYEQYF. The DNA of the CDR3 is TGTGCCAGCAGCACCCGGGACAACTACGAGCAGTACTTC. The gene calls are TRBV7-9 and TRBJ2-7; the D gene is possibly TRBD1 (6 bases). CDR1 and CDR2 from the germline V gene are SEHNR and FQNEAQ (reference sequence). Trimming took 5 bases from V and 3 from J, leaving 11 bases between them. This CDR3 is 13 amino acids long.

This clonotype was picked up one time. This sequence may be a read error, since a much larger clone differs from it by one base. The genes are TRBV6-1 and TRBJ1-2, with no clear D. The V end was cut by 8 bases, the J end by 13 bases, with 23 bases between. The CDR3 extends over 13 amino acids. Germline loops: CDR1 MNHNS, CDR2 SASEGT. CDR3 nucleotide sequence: TGTGCCAGCCTATCCACTCCTAACTTTAGCTGCACCTTC. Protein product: CASLSTPNFSCTF.

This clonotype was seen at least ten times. The DNA for the CDR3 is TGTGCCAGCAGCCCGCAGGGATTCGGCTACGAGCAGTACTTC. It is translated as CASSPQGFGYEQYF. The chain links TRBV5-4 to TRBJ2-7; a weak D match, TRBD1 (5 bases). The V gene lost 4 bases and the J gene lost 3 bases, with 14 bases spanning the gap. The CDR3 loop spans 14 amino acids. Per the germline V gene, CDR1 is SGHNT and CDR2 is YYREEE (reference sequence).

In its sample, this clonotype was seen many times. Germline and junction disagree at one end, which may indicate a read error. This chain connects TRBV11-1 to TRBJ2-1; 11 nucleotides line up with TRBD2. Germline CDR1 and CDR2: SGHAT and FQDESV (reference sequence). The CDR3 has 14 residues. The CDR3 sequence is CASSLSSGGAKRIF. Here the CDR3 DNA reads TGTGCCAGCAGCTTAAGTAGCGGGGGGGCTAAAAGGATCTTC.

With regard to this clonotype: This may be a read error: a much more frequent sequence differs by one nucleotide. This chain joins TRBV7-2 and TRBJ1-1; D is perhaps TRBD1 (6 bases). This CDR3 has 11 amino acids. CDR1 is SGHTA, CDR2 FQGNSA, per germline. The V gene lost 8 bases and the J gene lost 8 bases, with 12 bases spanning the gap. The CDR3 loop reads CASGHREEAFF. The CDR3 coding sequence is TGTGCCAGCGGCCACAGGGAAGAAGCTTTCTTT.

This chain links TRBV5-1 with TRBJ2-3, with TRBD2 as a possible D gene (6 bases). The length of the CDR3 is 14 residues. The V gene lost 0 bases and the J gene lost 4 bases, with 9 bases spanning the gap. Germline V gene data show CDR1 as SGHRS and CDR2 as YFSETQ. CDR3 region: CASSLAASADTQYF. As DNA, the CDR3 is TGCGCCAGCAGCTTGGCGGCTAGCGCAGATACGCAGTATTTT.

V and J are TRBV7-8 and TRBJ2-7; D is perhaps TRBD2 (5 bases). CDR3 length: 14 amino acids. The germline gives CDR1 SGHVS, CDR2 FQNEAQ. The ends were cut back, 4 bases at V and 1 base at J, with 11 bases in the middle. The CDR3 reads CASSSVGLSYEQYF. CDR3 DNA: TGTGCCAGCAGCTCCGTCGGACTGTCCTACGAGCAGTACTTC.

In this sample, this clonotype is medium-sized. CDR3 nucleotide sequence: TGCAGCGTTGAGACAGGGGGAAGGTTCTTC. It translates to CSVETGGRFF. The chain uses TRBV29-1 and TRBJ2-1; 9 positions agree with TRBD1. This CDR3 spans 10 amino acids. Trimming took 3 bases from V and 15 from J; bases not matched to a gene: 3. Germline V CDR1 and CDR2: SQVTM, ANQGSEA.